This TCR beta chain derives from a study of Tregs in tolerant kidney transplant recipients. Study results and limitations: Biological reproducibility was not directly addressed, but technical replication error appeared minimal. The small number of patients limits these findings pending further validation.

V gave up 1 base and J gave up 1 base, with 7 bases separating them. This CDR3 is 14 amino acids long. Looked up from germline, CDR1 is SEHNR and CDR2 is FQNEAQ (reference sequence). Unstimulated regulatory T cells (CD4+CD25+CD127-), CD4+CD25- non-regulatory cells, CD4 and CD8 cells were FACS-sorted from thawed PBMCs. Of note for this clone: Its cognate antigen is unknown.

Only in-frame clones appear in the TCRdb table, and some are missing; sequencing was by immunoSEQ multiplex PCR. The data contain about 88,000 clones, more than 90% of them singletons. The chain has TRBV7-9 and TRBJ1-1; D not certain. Specimen: CD8+ T cells from blood. The sequence derives from a human donor in good health. The CDR3 nucleotides read TGTGCCAGCAGCTTAGTACAGAGGAACACTGAAGCTTTCTTT. This sequence encodes CASSLVQRNTEAFF.